This passage covers 5 T cell receptor beta chains from one sample sequenced in a study of blood T cell repertoires in COVID-19 (dated by TCRdb to between 2020 and 2021). Receptor amplification or capture employed the immunoSEQ multiplex PCR assay. TCRdb re-hosts the immuneACCESS table, in-frame sequences only. Its copies lack some clones; in the studies checked, an unresolved V gene accounts for under half of them, and the cause for the rest is not known. This sample gives some 64,000 clones in total; about 76% of them show up just once. The ten largest clones represent under 7% of the sample. Material for sequencing was peripheral blood. These receptors all come from a human donor in a cohort sampled during active COVID-19.

The chain is built from TRBV6-5 and TRBJ2-1, with 10 bases matching TRBD1. CDR3 length: 15 residues. The J segment lost 6 bases and the V segment lost 7 bases, leaving 9 bases of the junction unmatched. Germline values: CDR1 MNHEY, CDR2 SVGAGI. The chain's CDR3 is CASTSDRGIINEQFF. The CDR3 DNA reads TGTGCCAGCACTTCGGACAGGGGGATAATCAATGAGCAGTTCTTC.

The CDR3 DNA reads TGTGCCAGCAGCCCCGTAGAAGAGCAGTACTTC. This gives the protein CASSPVEEQYF. The rearrangement links TRBV7-2 to TRBJ2-7, with no clear D. The CDR3 consists of 11 residues. V was pared by 5 bases and J by 7 bases, with 9 bases between. The germline V gene encodes CDR1 SGHTA and CDR2 FQGNSA.

The chain recombines TRBV11-2 with TRBJ2-1; tentatively, D is TRBD2 (5 bases). Per the germline V gene, CDR1 is SGHAT and CDR2 is FQNNGV. V dropped 3 bases and J dropped 7 bases, with 16 bases sitting between them. The CDR3 covers 15 residues. CDR3 region: CASSLEDRRGNEQFF. The CDR3 DNA reads TGTGCCAGCAGCTTGGAGGACCGCCGAGGGAATGAGCAGTTCTTC.

V usage is TRBV5-4 and J usage is TRBJ1-3; 11 nucleotides agree with TRBD1. CDR1 is SGHNT and CDR2 is YYREEE in the germline V gene (reference sequence). V lost 4 bases and J lost 3; bases outside the gene matches: 3. The CDR3 consists of 15 residues. The CDR3 reads CASSPDRGLGNTIYF. CDR3 DNA sequence: TGTGCCAGCAGCCCGGACAGGGGGCTTGGAAACACCATATATTTT.

This chain links TRBV14 with TRBJ1-1, with 8 bases lining up with TRBD1. V was pared by 4 bases and J by 5 bases, with 9 bases of the junction left unmatched. The CDR3 sequence is 15 residues long. Germline loops: CDR1 SGHDN, CDR2 FVKESK. Here the CDR3 DNA reads TGTGCCAGCAGCCTCCGGACAGGGAGAAGGACTGAAGCTTTCTTT. Translation gives CASSLRTGRRTEAFF.